Sequencing of this TCR beta chain was carried out in a study of T-cell memory formation after mild COVID-19. TCRdb re-called the 5' RACE reads with MiXCR, one entry per CDR3 protein. The sample holds 400,000 to 500,000 distinct CDR3 sequences, around 20% seen once. Sample: PBMCs or a T cell subset sorted from them (not recorded which). The TCR sequence derives from an adult woman who had mild COVID-19 (a few samples of this study predate the infection). Cell type and time point are not known.

The CDR3 is CASSQYVGAGTGELFF. In DNA, the CDR3 is TGTGCCAGCAGCCAATATGTGGGAGCGGGCACCGGGGAGCTGTTTTTT. V usage is TRBV14 and J usage is TRBJ2-2; tentatively, D is TRBD2 (6 bases). The V and J ends lost 2 bases and 4 bases respectively, with 14 bases between them. Germline-derived CDR1 and CDR2 are SGHDN and FVKESK. The CDR3 is 16 residues long.